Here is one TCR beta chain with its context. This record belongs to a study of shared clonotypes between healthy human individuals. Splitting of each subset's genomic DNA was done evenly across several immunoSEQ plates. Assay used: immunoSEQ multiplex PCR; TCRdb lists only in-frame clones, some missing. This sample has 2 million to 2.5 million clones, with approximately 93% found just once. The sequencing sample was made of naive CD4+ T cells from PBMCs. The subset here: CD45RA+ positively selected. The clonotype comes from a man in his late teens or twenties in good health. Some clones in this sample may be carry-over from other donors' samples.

In nucleotides, the CDR3 is TGTGCCAGCAGTTTAAGACAGCTACCCACAGATACGCAGTATTTT. Translation: CASSLRQLPTDTQYF. This chain uses TRBV27 with TRBJ2-3; a possible D gene is TRBD1 (5 bases). Germline V gene data show CDR1 as MNHEY and CDR2 as SMNVEV (reference sequence). This CDR3 has 15 residues. Trimming removed 2 bases at V and 2 bases at J, with 11 bases between.